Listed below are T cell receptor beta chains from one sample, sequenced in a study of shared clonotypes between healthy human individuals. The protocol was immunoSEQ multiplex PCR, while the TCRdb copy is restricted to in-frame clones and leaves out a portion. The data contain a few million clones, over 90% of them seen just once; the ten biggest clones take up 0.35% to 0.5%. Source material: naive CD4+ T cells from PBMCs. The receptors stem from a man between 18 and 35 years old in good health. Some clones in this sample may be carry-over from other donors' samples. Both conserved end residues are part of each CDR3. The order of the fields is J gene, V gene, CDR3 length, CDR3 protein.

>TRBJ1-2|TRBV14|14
CASSQRTLNYGYTF
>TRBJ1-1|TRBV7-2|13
CASSLDLNTEAFF
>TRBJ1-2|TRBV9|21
CASSTSLRSGQGVGDNYGYTF
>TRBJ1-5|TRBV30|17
CAWSVLGGQDLGQPQHF
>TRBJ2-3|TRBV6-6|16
CASRRDRGSGAGTQYF
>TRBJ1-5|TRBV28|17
CASSTPGRGLGNQPQHF
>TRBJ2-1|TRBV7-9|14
CASNAFSSYNEQFF
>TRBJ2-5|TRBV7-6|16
CASSLGRGGRQETQYF
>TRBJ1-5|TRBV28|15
CASSLTGARNQPQHF
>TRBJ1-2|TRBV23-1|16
CASSQSRPGGAYGYTF
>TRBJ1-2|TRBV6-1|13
CASIDPGLYGYTF
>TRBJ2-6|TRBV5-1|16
CASSPLAASGANVLTF
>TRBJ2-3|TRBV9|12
CASSGTTDTQYF
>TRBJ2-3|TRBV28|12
CASRQVGDTQYF
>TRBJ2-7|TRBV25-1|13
CASSAELPGEQYF
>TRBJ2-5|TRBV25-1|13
CASSPYERQTQYF
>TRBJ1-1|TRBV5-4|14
CASRTGRMNTEAFF
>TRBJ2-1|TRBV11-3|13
CASSQGATDEQFF
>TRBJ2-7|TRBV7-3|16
CASSPRTGSISYEQYF
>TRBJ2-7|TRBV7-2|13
CASSLGASYEQYF
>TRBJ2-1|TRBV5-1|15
CASSLGTSGKNEQFF
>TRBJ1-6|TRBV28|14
CASAKGIYNSPLHF
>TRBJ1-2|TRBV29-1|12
CSVEEWGYGYTF
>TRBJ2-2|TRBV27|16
CASSFWDRMNTGELFF
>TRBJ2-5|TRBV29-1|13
CSVEGTGWETQYF
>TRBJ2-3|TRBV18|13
CASSPRWADTQYF
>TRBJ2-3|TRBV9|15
CASSATGGITDTQYF
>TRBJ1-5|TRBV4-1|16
CASSQRWQLSNQPQHF
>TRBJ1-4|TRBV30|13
CAWRGSANEKLFF
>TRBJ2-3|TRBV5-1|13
CATNGQGTDTQYF
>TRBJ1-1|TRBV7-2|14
CASMRRTAGAEAFF
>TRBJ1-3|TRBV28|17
CASSLYMRGSSGNTIYF
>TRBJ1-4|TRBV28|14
CASNGRGRSEKLFF
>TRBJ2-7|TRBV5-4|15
CASSHGVPGGYEQYF
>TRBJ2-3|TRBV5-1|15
CASSSTGTGADTQYF
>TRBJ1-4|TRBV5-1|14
CASSSGMSGEKLFF
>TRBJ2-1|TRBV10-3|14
CAIMWTVTYNEQFF
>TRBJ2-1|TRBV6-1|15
CASSGRRERANEQFF
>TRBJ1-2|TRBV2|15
CASSPIPWGGYGYTF
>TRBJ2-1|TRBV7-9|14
CASSLGQGVNEQFF
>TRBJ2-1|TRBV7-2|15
CASSLTSTGNDEQFF
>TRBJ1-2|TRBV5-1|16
CASRVQGARSWNGYTF